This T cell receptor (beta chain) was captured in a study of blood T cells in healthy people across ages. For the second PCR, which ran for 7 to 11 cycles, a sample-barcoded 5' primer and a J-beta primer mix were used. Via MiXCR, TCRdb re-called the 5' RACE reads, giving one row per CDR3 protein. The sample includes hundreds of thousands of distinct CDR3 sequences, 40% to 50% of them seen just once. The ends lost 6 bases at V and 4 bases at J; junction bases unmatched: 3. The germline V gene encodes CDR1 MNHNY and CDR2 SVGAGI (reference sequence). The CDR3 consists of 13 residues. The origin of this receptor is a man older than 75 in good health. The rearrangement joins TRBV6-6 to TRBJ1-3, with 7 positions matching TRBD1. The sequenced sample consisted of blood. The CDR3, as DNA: TGTGCCAGCAGAGGGACAGAAGGAAACACCATATATTTT. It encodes CASRGTEGNTIYF.